The 28 T cell receptor beta chains below all came from one sample that was sequenced in a study of tumor-infiltrating lymphocytes in oesophageal squamous cell carcinoma. Via MiXCR, TCRdb re-called the PCR reads, giving one row per CDR3 protein. There are around 22,000 distinct CDR3 sequences in the sample; about a third occur only once, and 19% lies in the top ten. Sequenced: esophageal tumor tissue. These receptors were collected from a female donor with esophageal squamous cell carcinoma.

In its sample, this clonotype was seen many times. J is TRBJ1-5 and V is TRBV6-1; TRBD1 matches at 9 bases. CDR3 length: 17 residues. Germline V gives CDR1 MNHNS, CDR2 SASEGT. The junction had 10 bases not matched to a gene; V was cut back by 5 bases and J by 2 bases. DNA of the CDR3: TGTGCCAGCAGTCCCGGGACAGGGACACGCGGCAATCAGCCCCAGCATTTT. As protein: CASSPGTGTRGNQPQHF.

The table lists this clonotype with many counts. This CDR3 is CASSTDISYEQYF. CDR3 DNA: TGTGCCAGCAGTACAGACATCTCCTACGAGCAGTACTTC. The J gene is TRBJ2-7, the V gene TRBV6-1; D is unresolved. V was shortened by 5 bases and J by 0 bases, with 8 bases between the two germline ends. The CDR3 length is 13 residues. CDR1 is MNHNS, CDR2 SASEGT, per germline.

The chain links TRBV28 to TRBJ2-1, with D unresolved. The J call is uncertain, as TRBJ2-7 better fits the DNA end. This CDR3 contains 12 residues. CDR1 is MDHEN and CDR2 is SYDVKM in the germline V gene. CDR3 sequence (DNA): TGTGCCAGCAGGACACAAGTTTACGAGCAGTACTTC. Amino acids: CASRTQVYEQYF.

As regards this clonotype: The junction departs from germline at one end; a sequencing error may be responsible. The chain employs TRBV5-3 and TRBJ1-1; tentative D call: TRBD1 (6 bases). The end of the DNA fits TRBJ2-2 better, so the J call may be wrong. TRBV5-3 is reported as an ORF; its role is uncertain. The CDR3 is made up of 16 amino acids. This chain's CDR3 is CASSLAINRAAGELFF. The CDR3 coding sequence is TGTGCCAGCAGCTTGGCCATAAACAGGGCGGCCGGGGAGCTGTTTTTT.

This clonotype was seen repeatedly, ten times or more. CDR3 nucleotides: TGTGCCAGCTCACCGACTAGCGGGAGTGGGAATGAGCAGTTCTTC. Its translation is CASSPTSGSGNEQFF. The chain joins TRBV18 to TRBJ2-1; 12 bases match TRBD2. Germline V gene sequence: CDR1 KGHSH, CDR2 LQKENI. The V and J ends lost 3 bases and 7 bases, in that order; junction bases with no gene match: 4. The length of the CDR3 is 15 residues.

Ten or more counts support this clonotype. This chain links TRBV18 with TRBJ2-1; D may be TRBD2 (6 bases). CDR1 and CDR2 from the germline V gene are KGHSH and LQKENI. The CDR3 consists of 13 residues. The V end was cut by 0 bases, the J end by 6 bases, with 6 bases between. CDR3 coding DNA: TGTGCCAGCTCACCACCGACTAGCAATGAGCAGTTCTTC. This codes for CASSPPTSNEQFF.

Ten or more counts support this clonotype. V usage is TRBV6-1 and J usage is TRBJ2-3; 11 bases align to TRBD1. From germline, CDR1 is MNHNS and CDR2 SASEGT. Losses at the gene ends were 6 bases for V and 9 bases for J; bases not matched to a gene: 11. The CDR3 runs to 15 residues. CDR3: CASSGRDRGDRTQYF. The CDR3, as DNA: TGTGCCAGCAGCGGCCGGGACAGGGGGGACAGGACGCAGTATTTT.

V gene TRBV18 combines with J gene TRBJ2-5; D is tentatively TRBD1 or TRBD2 (5 bases each). The tail of the sequence fits TRBJ2-7 better, so the J call may be wrong. From germline, CDR1 is KGHSH and CDR2 LQKENI. The CDR3 has 13 residues. The chain's CDR3 is CASSKGPGDEQYF. The CDR3 region has the DNA TGTGCCAGCTCAAAGGGACCGGGCGACGAGCAGTACTTC.

This chain links TRBV7-6 with TRBJ2-3; unclear D gene. The CDR3 loop spans 12 amino acids. Germline assignment: CDR1 SGHVS and CDR2 FNYEAQ. The germline V and J ends were trimmed by 5 bases and 5 bases, with 8 bases remaining between them. Here the CDR3 reads CASSRYQDTQYF. CDR3 in DNA: TGTGCCAGCAGCAGATACCAAGATACGCAGTATTTT.

V gene TRBV29-1 combines with J gene TRBJ1-6; 10 nucleotides match TRBD1. CDR3 size: 13 residues. Trimming took 6 bases from V and 8 from J; bases not matched to a gene: 4. The V gene's germline CDR1 is SQVTM and CDR2 ANQGSEA. CDR3 sequence (DNA): TGCAGCGTACGACAGGGGGCTCATTCACCCCTCCACTTT. Its protein product is CSVRQGAHSPLHF.

This clonotype was detected ten times or more. This chain connects TRBV6-6 to TRBJ2-1; 7 bases map to TRBD2. CDR3 length equals 15 residues. Germline lookup yields CDR1 MNHNY and CDR2 SVGAGI (reference sequence). V was pared by 2 bases and J by 8 bases, with 9 bases of the junction left unmatched. The CDR3 nucleotides read TGTGCCAGCAGTTACGTGGCGGGAGCCCGGGATGAGCAGTTCTTC. Its protein is CASSYVAGARDEQFF.

As for this clonotype: A much larger clone differs by one base, so this may be a read error. This rearrangement joins TRBV6-5 to TRBJ2-1, with no clear D. CDR1 and CDR2 (germline): MNHEY, SVGAGI. The CDR3 runs to 12 residues. The ends were cut back, 6 bases at V and 10 bases at J, with 13 bases in the middle. In nucleotides, the CDR3 is TGTGCCAGCAGCTTCGATTCCTACGAGCAGTTCTTC. Translated: CASSFDSYEQFF.

As concerns this clonotype: The CDR3 does not end in the conserved phenylalanine or tryptophan, so this is likely a read error. The limits of the CDR3 on the DNA are not certain, so only TCRdb's listed CDR3 is given. The gene calls are TRBV11-2 and TRBJ2-1; TRBD1, the D gene given by the table, was not confirmed from the DNA. Including both end residues, the CDR3 is 16 amino acids long. CDR1 is SGHAT and CDR2 is FQNNGV in the germline V gene. The CDR3 protein is CASSSRISGGEQYFGN.

This clonotype was counted between two and nine times. The CDR3 ends on some other residue instead of the conserved phenylalanine or tryptophan, so this is likely a read error. The limits of the CDR3 on the DNA are not certain, so only TCRdb's listed CDR3 is given. This chain uses TRBV7-3 with TRBJ2-3; the listed D gene, TRBD1, was not tested against the DNA. Inclusive of both ends, the CDR3 amounts to 15 amino acids. In germline, CDR1 is SGHTA, CDR2 FQGTGA. CDR3 loop: CASRTGPCALTPSVR.

This clonotype was counted at least ten times. The chain links TRBV27 to TRBJ2-7; D may be TRBD2 (6 bases). Germline CDR1 reads MNHEY; CDR2 reads SMNVEV (reference sequence). CDR3 length equals 13 residues. Deletions cut 3 bases from V and 7 bases from J, with 13 bases between. The CDR3 DNA reads as TGTGCCAGCAGTTTCTCCATTGGGAGGGAGCAGTACTTC. As protein: CASSFSIGREQYF.

In this sample, this clonotype turned up a few times. The rearrangement links TRBV9 to TRBJ1-3; a weak D match, TRBD1 (5 bases). Trimming removed 0 bases from V and 4 bases from J, with 11 bases in between. The CDR3 is 15 residues long. Germline values: CDR1 SGDLS, CDR2 YYNGEE. Here the CDR3 DNA reads TGTGCCAGCAGCGTAGCAGAGGGGTCGGGAAACACCATATATTTT. It specifies CASSVAEGSGNTIYF.

The table lists this clonotype with many counts. This chain joins TRBV25-1 and TRBJ2-1; no clear D gene. The DNA matches TRBJ2-7 better at its end, which makes the J call doubtful. The germline CDR1 and CDR2 sequences are MGHDK and SYGVNS. The CDR3 has 13 amino acids. CDR3 in DNA: TGTGCCAGCAGTGTTTACCCGTACTACGAGCAGTACTTC. It yields the protein CASSVYPYYEQYF.

The chain employs TRBV3-1 and TRBJ2-1, with D possibly being TRBD1 (5 bases). Matching the DNA end better, TRBJ1-2 makes the J call doubtful. This CDR3 region has 14 residues. The germline CDR1 and CDR2 sequences are LGHDT and YNNKEL (reference sequence). CDR3 amino acids: CASSRQGDSGGYTF. In DNA, the CDR3 is TGTGCCAGCAGCCGGCAAGGGGATAGTGGTGGCTACACCTTC.

This clonotype was seen many times. V usage is TRBV6-1 and J usage is TRBJ2-2; a weak D match, TRBD1 (5 bases). The CDR3 is 16 amino acids. The V end was cut by 4 bases, the J end by 0 bases, with 12 bases between. The V gene's germline CDR1 is MNHNS and CDR2 SASEGT. CDR3 region: CASSVQGLSNTGELFF. The CDR3 nucleotides are TGTGCCAGCAGTGTCCAGGGTTTGTCGAACACCGGGGAGCTGTTTTTT.

J is TRBJ2-7 and V is TRBV7-2; tentatively, D is TRBD2 (5 bases). The J call may be in error: the DNA end matches TRBJ2-1 better. CDR1 SGHTA and CDR2 FQGNSA come from the germline V gene. The CDR3 runs to 12 residues. CDR3 sequence: CASSLGELEQFF. The CDR3 DNA follows: TGTGCCAGCAGCTTAGGGGAGCTTGAGCAGTTCTTC.

This clonotype was seen repeatedly, ten times or more. The V gene is TRBV18, the J gene TRBJ2-3, with a tentative D call TRBD1 (5 bases). V was shortened by 2 bases and J by 2 bases, with 11 bases between the two germline ends. Germline V lookup: CDR1 KGHSH, CDR2 LQKENI. The CDR3 is 15 residues long. The DNA for the CDR3 is TGTGCCAGCTCACCAAGGGGAACCCTCACAGATACGCAGTATTTT. This codes for CASSPRGTLTDTQYF.

The chain carries TRBV6-8 and TRBJ1-4; TRBD1 aligns across 10 bases. The CDR3 loop spans 14 amino acids. With 5 bases clipped from V and 7 bases from J, the junction kept 4 bases outside the gene matches. CDR1 and CDR2 from the germline V gene are MNHGY and SAAAGT. In DNA form, the CDR3 reads TGTGCCAGCAGTCCCGACAGGGGGCGTGAAAAACTGTTTTTT. This codes for CASSPDRGREKLFF.

The table lists this clonotype with many counts. This chain links TRBV12-5 with TRBJ2-7; possibly TRBD1 for D (5 bases). The DNA end favors TRBJ2-1, so the J call may be wrong. The CDR3 spans 17 residues. CDR1 LGHNT and CDR2 FRNRAP come from the germline V gene. The CDR3 reads CASGLASQGPCSYEQFF. CDR3 nucleotides: TGTGCTAGTGGTTTGGCCTCCCAGGGCCCGTGCTCCTACGAGCAGTTCTTC.

V is TRBV24-1 and J is TRBJ2-1; the match to TRBD1 covers 8 bases. Unmatched junction bases numbered 5, after V lost 2 bases and J lost 6 bases. This CDR3 comprises 15 residues. Germline V gene sequence: CDR1 KGHDR, CDR2 SFDVKD. CDR3 in amino acids: CATSDYPTGGNEQFF. The DNA for the CDR3 is TGTGCCACCAGTGATTACCCCACAGGGGGCAATGAGCAGTTCTTC.

A note on this clonotype: In this CDR3 the conserved last residue, phenylalanine or tryptophan, is missing, so a read error is likely. It is unclear where the CDR3 begins or ends on the DNA, so no DNA is shown, and the CDR3 is as TCRdb lists it. The chain employs TRBV7-2 and TRBJ2-1; TRBD1 reflects the table's D call only, with no check against the DNA. Germline assignment: CDR1 SGHTA and CDR2 FQGNSA. The CDR3 is made up of 13 amino acids, end residues included. The CDR3 sequence: CASLKGYGYTFGS.

In its sample, this clonotype was seen once. The V call is TRBV28, the J call TRBJ2-6, with TRBD2 matching over 8 bases. The assigned J gene may be wrong: the sequence end matches TRBJ2-1 better. The CDR3 runs 15 residues. Looked up from germline, CDR1 is MDHEN and CDR2 is SYDVKM. CDR3 DNA: TGTGCCAGCAGTTTACCAGCGGGGGATTACAATGAGCAGTTCTTC. As protein: CASSLPAGDYNEQFF.

This clonotype is termed medium-sized. The V call is TRBV7-2, the J call TRBJ2-7, with 10 bases fitting TRBD2. Losses at the gene ends were 5 bases for V and 4 bases for J; bases not matched to a gene: 8. Germline CDR1 is SGHTA and CDR2 is FQGNSA. This CDR3 region has 15 residues. The CDR3 protein is CASSLGVAGGYEQYF. CDR3 nucleotide sequence: TGTGCCAGCAGCCTTGGGGTAGCGGGGGGTTACGAGCAGTACTTC.

A single count supports this clonotype. No conserved phenylalanine or tryptophan is present at the end of the CDR3, so a read error is the likely explanation. The DNA is omitted, as the CDR3 cannot be located on it reliably, and the CDR3 follows TCRdb's listing. The rearrangement joins TRBV7-6 to TRBJ2-6; the table's TRBD2 call for D was not verified on the DNA. CDR1 is SGHVS, CDR2 FNYEAQ, per germline. The CDR3 totals 17 residues, both ends included. The CDR3 here is CASSLGSGSNYGYTFGA.